A selection of T cell receptor beta chains follows, all from one sample in a study of radiation and T cells in renal cell carcinoma. TCRdb's table, derived via immunoSEQ multiplex PCR, lists solely in-frame clones and lacks some. Among fewer than 85,000 clones listed, roughly nine tenths were seen once. The source material was blood, sampled from a patient whose treatment included radiotherapy and nephrectomy. The receptors were sampled from a woman in her seventies with renal cell carcinoma. Each CDR3 is given with its conserved first and last residue. D genes are given only for firm matches. Clone size appears in some rows only: once, few, many, or a class for an expanded clone.

D gene	CDR3 length	V gene	clone size	J gene	CDR3 DNA	CDR3 protein
-	14	TRBV29-1	-	TRBJ2-1	TGCAGCGTTTCTCCGGGACTCGGAGACAATGAGCAGTTCTTC	CSVSPGLGDNEQFF
-	15	TRBV7-9	-	TRBJ1-4	TGTGCCAGCAGCTTTACAGTAGCAACTAATGAAAAACTGTTTTTT	CASSFTVATNEKLFF
-	12	TRBV29-1	-	TRBJ2-7	TGCAGCGTTGCCGGGGCCTCCTACGAGCAGTACTTC	CSVAGASYEQYF
TRBD2	14	TRBV5-1	-	TRBJ2-5	TGCGCCAGCAGCTTGGAACTAGCGGGGGCGATCCAGTACTTC	CASSLELAGAIQYF
-	15	TRBV27	-	TRBJ2-4	TGTGCCAGCAGTTTTTCCCCTGACAGGAGTAACATTCAGTACTTC	CASSFSPDRSNIQYF
TRBD1	17	TRBV14	few	TRBJ2-2	TGTGCCAGCAGCCAAGATCGTTGGGACAGGAACACCGGGGAGCTGTTTTTT	CASSQDRWDRNTGELFF
TRBD1	14	TRBV30	few	TRBJ1-4	TGTGCCTGGAGTGCTCTTCGGACAGGGATGAAACTGTTTTTT	CAWSALRTGMKLFF
-	14	TRBV2	-	TRBJ1-2	TGTGCCAGCAGTGAAGCAGGGGGGGTTAGAGGCTACACCTTC	CASSEAGGVRGYTF
TRBD1	15	TRBV2	few	TRBJ2-7	TGTGCCAGCAGTGATGGGACAGGACCTTCCTACGAGCAGTACTTC	CASSDGTGPSYEQYF
-	13	TRBV19	-	TRBJ1-1	TGTGCCAGCCTAGGTAGAATGAACACTGAAGCTTTCTTT	CASLGRMNTEAFF
TRBD1	14	TRBV11-1	-	TRBJ2-1	TGTGCCAGCTTAGGGGGCAGGGGTTACGGTGAGCAGTTCTTC	CASLGGRGYGEQFF
-	18	TRBV10-1	-	TRBJ1-3	TGCGCCAGCAGTGAAAATGCAGGGGACGGAGATCCTGGAAACACCATATATTTT	CASSENAGDGDPGNTIYF
-	15	TRBV14	-	TRBJ2-3	TGTGCCAGCAGCCAAACAACGACAAACACAGATACGCAGTATTTT	CASSQTTTNTDTQYF
TRBD2	15	TRBV28	-	TRBJ2-5	TGTGCCAGCAGTTTCAAGCGGGGGGGCAGAGAGACCCAGTACTTC	CASSFKRGGRETQYF
TRBD2	15	TRBV5-1	-	TRBJ2-1	TGCGCCAGCAGCTTGGGAGCGGGGGGGCACAATGAGCAGTTCTTC	CASSLGAGGHNEQFF
-	13	TRBV10-3	once	TRBJ1-2	TGTGCCATCAGTTCTGGGACTGTCGGAGGCTACACCTTC	CAISSGTVGGYTF
-	12	TRBV6-5	-	TRBJ2-7	TGTGCCAGCAGTTCAGGGCCTTACGAGCAGTACTTC	CASSSGPYEQYF
-	14	TRBV4-2	-	TRBJ2-7	TGTGCCAGCAGCCAAGCGAGGTTGGGTTGGGAGCAGTACTTC	CASSQARLGWEQYF
-	14	TRBV28	-	TRBJ1-2	TGTGCCAGCAGTTTGGACCCTACGCTCTATGGCTACACCTTC	CASSLDPTLYGYTF
-	15	TRBV6-5	once	TRBJ2-1	TGTGCCAGCAGTTACCGACAGAGCTCCTACAATGAGCAGTTCTTC	CASSYRQSSYNEQFF
-	16	TRBV21-1	-	TRBJ2-3	TGTGCCAGCAGCAAAGATCGGGACAAAGCGAAAGATACGCAGTATTTT	CASSKDRDKAKDTQYF
-	14	TRBV5-1	once	TRBJ2-2	TGCGCCAGCAGCTTGGAGTCTGGTACCGGGGAGCTGTTTTTT	CASSLESGTGELFF
-	15	TRBV5-1	-	TRBJ2-2	TGCGCCAGCAGCTTGGGGGCGGCGAACACCGGGGAGCTGTTTTTT	CASSLGAANTGELFF
-	16	TRBV10-3	-	TRBJ1-6	TGTGCCATCAGTGAGTTTAAAGGGCAAACCAATTCACCCCTCCACTTT	CAISEFKGQTNSPLHF
-	11	TRBV5-1	-	TRBJ2-5	TGCGCCAGCAGCTTGGCCGAGACCCAGTACTTC	CASSLAETQYF
-	14	TRBV7-2	-	TRBJ1-5	TGTGCCAGCAGCCTTGGGAAGCCCAATCAGCCCCAGCATTTT	CASSLGKPNQPQHF
TRBD1	18	TRBV5-1	-	TRBJ2-7	TGCGCCAGCAGCTCCGGCAGGTCAGGGGGCGACGGTCTCCGCGAGCAGTACTTC	CASSSGRSGGDGLREQYF
-	14	TRBV19	-	TRBJ2-7	TGTGCCAGTAGTATGAGACAGACTCAATACGAGCAGTACTTC	CASSMRQTQYEQYF